The 12 T cell receptor beta chains given below trace back to one sample, sequenced in a study of blood T cell repertoires in COVID-19. Repertoires were generated with immunoSEQ multiplex PCR, while TCRdb's copy carries only in-frame clones and drops some. The sample contains tens of thousands of clones, about 82% of which appear only once. The sequencing sample was made of peripheral blood. The receptors here all came from a human donor in a cohort sampled during active COVID-19.

This chain connects TRBV2 to TRBJ2-3, with 10 bases that match TRBD2. This CDR3 comprises 16 residues. Germline CDR1 and CDR2: SNHLY and FYNNEI. The V and J ends lost 6 bases and 2 bases, in that order; junction bases with no gene match: 8. The CDR3 nucleotides read TGTGCCAGCAGGGTCCCTAGCGGGAGCCTCACAGATACGCAGTATTTT. It translates to CASRVPSGSLTDTQYF.

This clone has only one observation. The rearrangement links TRBV12-3 or TRBV12-4 to TRBJ2-7; no clear D. Trimming took off 5 bases at V and 2 bases at J, with 10 bases between the two ends. The CDR3 runs 13 residues. The CDR3 DNA reads as TGTGCCAGCAGTAACCGGGTCACCTACGAGCAGTACTTC. Translated: CASSNRVTYEQYF.

This chain uses TRBV9 with TRBJ1-1; TRBD1 matches 10 bases. The ends lost 4 bases at V and 6 bases at J; junction bases unmatched: 6. From germline, CDR1 is SGDLS and CDR2 YYNGEE. The CDR3 totals 14 residues. The CDR3 here is CASSWGQGTPEAFF. The CDR3 DNA sequence: TGTGCCAGCAGCTGGGGACAGGGGACCCCTGAAGCTTTCTTT.

The J gene is TRBJ1-1, the V gene TRBV29-1; the D gene is possibly TRBD1 (6 bases). With 1 base removed from V and 3 bases from J, the gap between germline ends came to 12 bases. CDR3 length equals 14 residues. In germline, CDR1 is SQVTM, CDR2 ANQGSEA. The CDR3: CSVEAGDHYTEAFF. The DNA of the CDR3 is TGCAGCGTTGAAGCAGGGGATCATTACACTGAAGCTTTCTTT.

J is TRBJ2-5 and V is TRBV10-2; 7 bases are a match to TRBD2. Trimming removed 4 bases from V and 7 bases from J; junction bases left unmatched: 15. The CDR3 consists of 16 residues. CDR1 is WSHSY, CDR2 SAAADI, per germline. CDR3 sequence reads: CASSGYSGGSSGTQYF. CDR3 in DNA: TGCGCCAGCAGTGGGTACTCTGGCGGGAGTTCGGGGACCCAGTACTTC.

This rearrangement joins TRBV5-1 to TRBJ2-1, with D hard to call. The CDR3 consists of 15 residues. Deletions cut 6 bases from V and 0 bases from J, with 13 bases between. Germline V gene sequence: CDR1 SGHRS, CDR2 YFSETQ. CDR3 in DNA: TGCGCCAGCACCTTTTATACAGCCTCCTACAATGAGCAGTTCTTC. Amino acid sequence: CASTFYTASYNEQFF.

The chain joins TRBV6-5 to TRBJ2-1, with D maybe TRBD2 (5 bases). Germline V lookup: CDR1 MNHEY, CDR2 SVGAGI. The CDR3 loop spans 12 amino acids. V was cut by 8 bases and J by 8 bases, with 13 bases left in between. CDR3 loop: CASRLGVHEQFF. The CDR3 nucleotides read TGTGCCAGCCGCCTGGGAGTTCATGAGCAGTTCTTC.

This sequence joins TRBV3-1 (or the pseudogene TRBV3-2) and TRBJ2-2, with TRBD2 identical over 11 bases. The CDR3 is 16 residues long. Germline V gene data show CDR1 as LGHDT and CDR2 as YNNKEL (reference sequence). V was pared by 7 bases and J by 3 bases, with 7 bases of the junction left unmatched. CDR3 region: CASNLGTSGYTGELFF. The CDR3 DNA reads TGTGCCAGCAACCTCGGGACTAGCGGATACACCGGGGAGCTGTTTTTT.

The genes are TRBV5-4 and TRBJ2-7; a weak D match, TRBD2 (6 bases). The CDR3 covers 13 residues. Between the trimmed V and J ends, which lost 2 bases and 5 bases, there was a span of 11 bases. In germline, CDR1 is SGHNT, CDR2 YYREEE (reference sequence). The CDR3 bases are TGTGCCAGCAGCTTCCGAGGGGAGGACGAGCAGTACTTC. Encoded protein: CASSFRGEDEQYF. Complete variable domain (other parts from reference TRBV5-4 and TRBJ2-7): ETGVTQSPTHLIKTRGQQVTLRCSSQSGHNTVSWYQQALGQGPQFIFQYYREEENGRGNFPPRFSGLQFPNYSSELNVNALELDDSALYLCASSFRGEDEQYFGPGTRLTVT.

This clone was seen only once. The chain uses TRBV19 and TRBJ2-3; 11 bases are shared with TRBD2. Germline V gene data show CDR1 as LNHDA and CDR2 as SQIVND (reference sequence). V shed 2 bases, J shed 3 bases, and the junction held 4 bases outside the gene matches. CDR3 length: 16 amino acids. The CDR3 sequence: CASSITLAGGTDTQYF. The CDR3 DNA sequence: TGTGCCAGTAGTATAACCCTAGCGGGGGGTACAGATACGCAGTATTTT.

The V gene is TRBV11-2, the J gene TRBJ2-1, with D tentatively TRBD2 (6 bases). Germline V gene lookup returns CDR1 SGHAT and CDR2 FQNNGV. The CDR3 sequence is 17 residues long. The V end was cut by 4 bases, the J end by 5 bases, with 21 bases between. The CDR3 coding sequence is TGTGCCAGCAGCTCCCACCGAGGGGCGGGGCTCAACAATGAGCAGTTCTTC. It specifies CASSSHRGAGLNNEQFF.

J is TRBJ2-1 and V is TRBV11-2; 9 bases are shared with TRBD2. The CDR3 length is 15 residues. Trimming removed 2 bases from V and 7 bases from J; junction bases left unmatched: 6. The germline gives CDR1 SGHAT, CDR2 FQNNGV. The CDR3: CASSLLGGGANEQFF. CDR3 sequence (DNA): TGTGCCAGCAGCTTACTTGGCGGGGGGGCGAATGAGCAGTTCTTC. Full variable domain (outside the CDR3, taken from reference TRBV11-2 and TRBJ2-1): EAGVAQSPRYKIIEKRQSVAFWCNPISGHATLYWYQQILGQGPKLLIQFQNNGVVDDSQLPKDRFSAERLKGVDSTLKIQPAKLEDSAVYLCASSLLGGGANEQFFGPGTRLTVL.